Following are 24 T cell receptor beta chains from one sample sequenced in a study of cytomegalovirus exposure and HLA in healthy donors. The primer mix had 60 Vbeta and 13 Jbeta primers. Data came from immunoSEQ multiplex PCR; TCRdb stores just in-frame clones and leaves some out. The sample records approximately 100,000 clones, more than 60% being singletons. Sequenced sample: PBMCs. The receptors were sampled from a man aged 50-59 years in good health and CMV-seronegative.

The chain is built from TRBV6-1 and TRBJ2-5; 9 bases are shared with TRBD1. CDR3 length equals 15 residues. Trimming took 7 bases from V and 9 from J; bases not matched to a gene: 15. Germline V gene sequence: CDR1 MNHNS, CDR2 SASEGT. CDR3 coding DNA: TGTGCCAGCACGGGGGGACAGGGATGGTCTAGGGCCCAGTACTTC. Translating it yields CASTGGQGWSRAQYF.

The J gene is TRBJ2-7, the V gene TRBV19; 7 bases map to TRBD1. V lost 0 bases, J lost 5 bases, and 7 bases stayed unmatched. The V gene's germline CDR1 is LNHDA and CDR2 SQIVND (reference sequence). The CDR3 length is 15 residues. CDR3 loop: CASSIDMAGGDEQYF. CDR3 in DNA: TGTGCCAGTAGTATAGATATGGCAGGGGGTGACGAGCAGTACTTC.

The CDR3 DNA reads TGTGCCAGCAGCGACGCTTCCACAGGGGGCATGCAGCCCCAGCATTTT. Its protein is CASSDASTGGMQPQHF. The rearrangement uses TRBV28 and TRBJ1-5; the match to TRBD1 covers 9 bases. The CDR3 is made up of 16 amino acids. Germline V gene data show CDR1 as MDHEN and CDR2 as SYDVKM. V was clipped by 6 bases and J by 7 bases; unmatched bases: 13. Full variable domain (remainder filled in from reference TRBV28 and TRBJ1-5): DVKVTQSSRYLVKRTGEKVFLECVQDMDHENMFWYRQDPGLGLRLIYFSYDVKMKEKGDIPEGYSVSREKKERFSLILESASTNQTSMYLCASSDASTGGMQPQHFGDGTRLSIL.

The chain recombines TRBV15 with TRBJ1-6; a possible D gene is TRBD1 (5 bases). This CDR3 contains 17 residues. The germline V gene encodes CDR1 LNHNV and CDR2 YYDKDF (reference sequence). V was pared by 5 bases and J by 1 base, with 15 bases between. The CDR3 reads CATSEGQGTSYNSPLHF. CDR3 in DNA: TGTGCCACCAGCGAAGGGCAGGGAACATCCTATAATTCACCCCTCCACTTT.

V usage is TRBV25-1 and J usage is TRBJ1-5; TRBD1 is a possible D gene (5 bases). Trimming stripped 1 base from V and 2 bases from J, with 12 bases between. The CDR3 is 16 amino acids. Germline V CDR1 and CDR2: MGHDK, SYGVNS. The CDR3 nucleotides read TGTGCCAGCAGTGAATCAGGGTACGTGGGCAATCAGCCCCAGCATTTT. It codes for CASSESGYVGNQPQHF.

J is TRBJ2-2 and V is TRBV11-2; 7 bases line up with TRBD1. Germline assignment: CDR1 SGHAT and CDR2 FQNNGV. The CDR3 is 15 amino acids. With 3 bases clipped from V and 1 base from J, the junction kept 2 bases outside the gene matches. The CDR3 bases are TGTGCCAGCAGCTTCGGGACAGAGAACACCGGGGAGCTGTTTTTT. It specifies CASSFGTENTGELFF.

The chain links TRBV4-3 to TRBJ1-1, with D uncertain. V lost 2 bases and J lost 1, with 5 bases in between. The length of the CDR3 is 13 residues. Germline V lookup: CDR1 LGHNA, CDR2 YSLEER. Written as DNA, the CDR3 is TGCGCCAGCAGCCAACAGAAGAACACTGAAGCTTTCTTT. It encodes CASSQQKNTEAFF.

The chain employs TRBV18 and TRBJ2-7, with 8 bases matching TRBD1. The CDR3 contains 13 residues. V shed 9 bases and J 2 bases; nucleotides not matched to a gene: 6. Germline assignment: CDR1 KGHSH and CDR2 LQKENI. CDR3: CASSRDRPYEQYF. For the CDR3, the DNA is TGTGCCAGTTCCCGGGACAGGCCCTACGAGCAGTACTTC.

V gene TRBV30 combines with J gene TRBJ2-4; possible D gene TRBD1, 5 bases. This CDR3 region has 14 residues. V was pared by 1 base and J by 8 bases, with 15 bases between. Germline-derived CDR1 and CDR2 are GTSNPN and SVGIG (reference sequence). CDR3 in amino acids: CAWSEGQGFDIQYF. Here the CDR3 DNA reads TGTGCCTGGAGTGAGGGGCAGGGTTTTGACATTCAGTACTTC.

V gene TRBV27 combines with J gene TRBJ2-2, with 8 bases fitting TRBD1. The CDR3 runs 14 residues. V lost 8 bases, J lost 4 bases, and 6 bases stayed unmatched. Germline V CDR1 and CDR2: MNHEY, SMNVEV (reference sequence). CDR3 nucleotide sequence: TGTGCCAGCGGCTTGACAGGGGTCACCGGGGAGCTGTTTTTT. This sequence encodes CASGLTGVTGELFF.

The rearrangement links TRBV28 to TRBJ1-2; 8 bases line up with TRBD1. The length of the CDR3 is 15 residues. CDR1 MDHEN and CDR2 SYDVKM come from the germline V gene. The V gene end was trimmed by 5 bases and the J gene end by 12 bases; junction bases not matched to a gene: 17. This chain's CDR3 is CASSPPGTGGRNHTF. The CDR3, as DNA: TGTGCCAGCAGTCCCCCCGGGACAGGAGGACGTAATCACACCTTC.

The chain carries TRBV7-9 and TRBJ2-3; the match to TRBD2 covers 10 bases. V was clipped by 1 base and J by 0 bases; unmatched bases: 4. Per germline, CDR1 SEHNR and CDR2 FQNEAQ (reference sequence). This CDR3 has 17 residues. CDR3 sequence reads: CASSLVLAGVSTDTQYF. In nucleotides, the CDR3 is TGTGCCAGCAGCTTAGTCCTAGCGGGAGTAAGCACAGATACGCAGTATTTT.

This chain connects TRBV28 to TRBJ2-7, with a tentative D call TRBD2 (7 bases). V lost 6 bases and J 3 bases, leaving 18 bases between the germline ends. This CDR3 region has 15 residues. CDR1 and CDR2 from the germline V gene are MDHEN and SYDVKM. The CDR3 sequence: CASRGGAGVLYEQYF. The CDR3 DNA is TGTGCCAGCAGGGGGGGGGCAGGGGTTCTCTACGAGCAGTACTTC.

This clone has just a few counts. The V call is TRBV18, the J call TRBJ1-4, with D perhaps TRBD1 (6 bases). The CDR3 contains 18 residues. Between the trimmed V and J ends, which lost 2 bases and 7 bases, there was a span of 23 bases. Germline lookup yields CDR1 KGHSH and CDR2 LQKENI. The CDR3 coding sequence is TGTGCCAGCTCACCAGCCCCGAGGCAGGGGATTAGGGGTGAAAAACTGTTTTTT. It codes for CASSPAPRQGIRGEKLFF.

The chain carries TRBV2 and TRBJ2-1; D is perhaps TRBD2 (7 bases). Trimming left V 0 bases short and J 6 bases short, with 15 bases between. Germline V gene lookup returns CDR1 SNHLY and CDR2 FYNNEI. The CDR3 has 16 residues. CDR3 DNA: TGTGCCAGCAGTGAAGCGACCGGGGGGCTGGTCAATGAGCAGTTCTTC. Amino acids: CASSEATGGLVNEQFF.

The rearrangement joins TRBV21-1 to TRBJ1-1; the D call of TRBD1 is as the table states it, not checked on the DNA. TRBV21-1 is a pseudogene segment. The CDR3 runs to 15 residues. The CDR3, as DNA: TGTGCCAGCAGCAGAACGAAGACAGGAGACACTGAAGCTTTCTTT. Residues: CASSRTKTGDTEAFF.

This chain joins TRBV4-3 and TRBJ2-1, with D tentatively TRBD1 (6 bases). Deletions cut 0 bases from V and 5 bases from J, with 11 bases between. From germline, CDR1 is LGHNA and CDR2 YSLEER. The CDR3 consists of 15 residues. CDR3 DNA sequence: TGCGCCAGCAGCCAAGAAAGGGCAGGGGACAATGAGCAGTTCTTC. Its translation: CASSQERAGDNEQFF.

J is TRBJ1-3 and V is TRBV6-6, with a possible D match to TRBD1 (5 bases). Germline CDR1 MNHNY, CDR2 SVGAGI (reference sequence). CDR3 size: 15 residues. V lost 2 bases and J 4 bases, leaving 12 bases between the germline ends. In DNA, the CDR3 is TGTGCCAGCAGTTACCTCGTCGGGGGGGGAAACACCATATATTTT. It codes for CASSYLVGGGNTIYF.

CDR3 DNA: TGTGCCAGTAGTATAAGACATTCCTACGAGCAGTACTTC. Protein sequence: CASSIRHSYEQYF. The gene calls are TRBV19 and TRBJ2-7; D gene unclear. Germline values: CDR1 LNHDA, CDR2 SQIVND (reference sequence). Trimming shortened V by 2 bases and J by 1 base, and 6 bases separated the two germline ends. This CDR3 comprises 13 residues.

This chain links TRBV27 with TRBJ1-4; TRBD1 matches at 7 bases. This CDR3 spans 17 amino acids. The V segment lost 9 bases and the J segment 7 bases; nucleotides outside the gene matches: 20. Germline V CDR1 and CDR2: MNHEY, SMNVEV (reference sequence). The chain's CDR3 is CASRAQGEMGLREKLFF. CDR3 DNA: TGTGCCAGTAGGGCGCAGGGGGAGATGGGGCTACGTGAAAAACTGTTTTTT. Complete variable domain (other parts from reference TRBV27 and TRBJ1-4): EAQVTQNPRYLITVTGKKLTVTCSQNMNHEYMSWYRQDPGLGLRQIYYSMNVEVTDKGDVPEGYKVSRKEKRNFPLILESPSPNQTSLYFCASRAQGEMGLREKLFFGSGTQLSVL.

This chain uses TRBV28 with TRBJ1-2; D gene unclear. Looked up from germline, CDR1 is MDHEN and CDR2 is SYDVKM. With 8 bases removed from V and 1 base from J, the gap between germline ends came to 8 bases. This CDR3 spans 12 amino acids. The CDR3 reads CASEEGNYGYTF. CDR3 nucleotides: TGTGCCAGCGAAGAGGGTAACTATGGCTACACCTTC.

This clone was seen a single time. The CDR3 region has the DNA TGTGCCATCAGTGAAGAAAGCGGGAGAGATACGCAGTATTTT. Translation: CAISEESGRDTQYF. The rearrangement links TRBV10-3 to TRBJ2-3; TRBD2 aligns across 8 bases. Trimming removed 3 bases from V and 5 bases from J; junction bases left unmatched: 4. Germline lookup yields CDR1 ENHRY and CDR2 SYGVKD. This CDR3 has 14 amino acids.

The chain combines TRBV11-3 with TRBJ2-2, with 13 positions matching TRBD2. Losses at the gene ends were 1 base for V and 2 bases for J; bases not matched to a gene: 7. Germline assignment: CDR1 SGHNT and CDR2 YENEEA. CDR3 length: 19 amino acids. CDR3 bases: TGTGCCAGCAGCTTAGCCTGGACTAGCGGGAGAGAAAACACCGGGGAGCTGTTTTTT. This translates into CASSLAWTSGRENTGELFF.

The V call is TRBV5-4, the J call TRBJ1-6; D is undetermined. This CDR3 has 13 residues. CDR1 SGHNT and CDR2 YYREEE come from the germline V gene (reference sequence). Trimming removed 4 bases from V and 7 bases from J, with 9 bases in between. The chain's CDR3 is CASSRGGNSPLHF. As DNA, the CDR3 is TGTGCCAGCAGCCGGGGTGGGAATTCACCCCTCCACTTT.